This entry features one TCR beta chain sequence. Its antigen is not known. A deep-level run was used for the assay. Clones were sequenced by immunoSEQ multiplex PCR, and TCRdb holds only the in-frame ones, with some missing. Among over a million clones, around 75% were seen once, and the ten largest hold approximately 1.5%. These data belong to a study of shared clonotypes between healthy human individuals. Overall study findings and caveats: Among donors, the sharing of clonotypes was expected to be influenced by sequencing depth.

Losses at the gene ends were 0 bases for V and 3 bases for J; bases not matched to a gene: 13. The length of the CDR3 is 19 residues. Looked up from germline, CDR1 is SNHLY and CDR2 is FYNNEI. Memory CD4+ cells were the fraction left after CD45RA+ naive selection. The rearrangement links TRBV2 to TRBJ2-7, with 11 bases aligning to TRBD2. This TCR came from a man aged 18 to 35 in good health. Sequencing was carried out using memory CD4+ T cells sorted from blood. Subset described: CD45RA-negative fraction. CDR3 nucleotide sequence: TGTGCCAGCAGTGAAGCTAGGGGACTAGCGGCCGCTGCGTACTACGAGCAGTACTTC. Protein product: CASSEARGLAAAAYYEQYF.